The 21 T cell receptor beta chains listed next were all sequenced from one sample in a study of neurological immune-mediated disorders. From the 5' RACE reads, TCRdb called clonotypes with MiXCR, one entry per CDR3 protein. The table lists over 35,000 distinct CDR3 sequences, over 9.5% of them singletons. Sequencing input: PBMCs. These receptors originate from a female donor in good health.

This clonotype was counted between two and nine times. This chain joins TRBV11-3 and TRBJ2-2; 7 bases are shared with TRBD1. The CDR3 contains 15 residues. V shed 1 base, J shed 5 bases, and the junction held 4 bases outside the gene matches. Germline lookup yields CDR1 SGHNT and CDR2 YENEEA. CDR3 loop: CASSLGQGETGELFF. The CDR3 bases are TGTGCCAGCAGCTTAGGTCAGGGGGAGACCGGGGAGCTGTTTTTT.

The table lists this clonotype with a few counts. The gene calls are TRBV5-1 and TRBJ2-7; 9 bases align to TRBD1. V lost 4 bases, J lost 7 bases, and 9 bases stayed unmatched. This CDR3 region has 14 residues. Germline V CDR1 and CDR2: SGHRS, YFSETQ. The CDR3 sequence: CASSPRDRVFEQYF. In nucleotides, the CDR3 is TGCGCCAGCAGCCCCCGGGACAGGGTCTTTGAGCAGTACTTC. The variable domain in full, with the rest retrieved from reference TRBV5-1 and TRBJ2-7, is KAGVTQTPRYLIKTRGQQVTLSCSPISGHRSVSWYQQTPGQGLQFLFEYFSETQRNKGNFPGRFSGRQFSNSRSEMNVSTLELGDSALYLCASSPRDRVFEQYFGPGTRLTVT.

Ten or more counts support this clonotype. V and J are TRBV18 and TRBJ1-1, with D hard to call. This CDR3 is built from 14 residues. V was clipped by 2 bases and J by 1 base, with 8 bases between them. Germline V gene sequence: CDR1 KGHSH, CDR2 LQKENI. CDR3 sequence (DNA): TGTGCCAGCTCACCAAAGGTGGGGAACACTGAAGCTTTCTTT. Protein: CASSPKVGNTEAFF.

This clonotype was counted at least ten times. This rearrangement joins TRBV10-3 to TRBJ1-1; a weak D match, TRBD1 (6 bases). This CDR3 is 18 amino acids long. CDR1 and CDR2 (germline): ENHRY, SYGVKD. Trimming removed 5 bases at V and 0 bases at J, with 22 bases between. CDR3 DNA: TGTGCCATCAGTTCGCAGGGGAAAAGGGGTCTTATGAACACTGAAGCTTTCTTT. Protein: CAISSQGKRGLMNTEAFF.

This clonotype was seen at least ten times. V and J are TRBV29-1 and TRBJ2-5; 8 nucleotides align to TRBD1. CDR1 is SQVTM, CDR2 ANQGSEA, per germline. J lost 1 base, V lost 4 bases, and 2 bases had no gene match. The CDR3 runs 13 residues. The CDR3 sequence is CSVAGTGQETQYF. The CDR3 DNA reads as TGCAGCGTTGCGGGGACAGGCCAAGAGACCCAGTACTTC.

This clonotype was found many times. The rearrangement links TRBV29-1 to TRBJ1-3, with D unclear. Between the trimmed V and J ends, which lost 3 bases and 8 bases, there was a span of 14 bases. Germline CDR1 and CDR2: SQVTM and ANQGSEA. This CDR3 is built from 13 residues. CDR3 nucleotides: TGCAGCGTTGAGAGCCAGATTCGTGACACCATATATTTT. Translating gives CSVESQIRDTIYF. The full variable domain, its missing parts supplied by reference TRBV29-1 and TRBJ1-3, is SAVISQKPSRDICQRGTSLTIQCQVDSQVTMMFWYRQQPGQSLTLIATANQGSEATYESGFVIDKFPISRPNLTFSTLTVSNMSPEDSSIYLCSVESQIRDTIYFGEGSWLTVV.

This clonotype was counted ten times or more. The rearrangement links TRBV7-9 to TRBJ2-6; D tentatively fits TRBD1 or TRBD2 (7 bases each). CDR3 length: 17 residues. CDR1 and CDR2 (germline): SEHNR, FQNEAQ (reference sequence). Trimming cost V 8 bases and J 0 bases, with 17 bases left between them. CDR3 region: CASAPGRGHSGANVLTF. For the CDR3, the DNA is TGTGCCAGCGCTCCGGGGAGGGGGCACTCTGGGGCCAACGTCCTGACTTTC.

This clonotype was seen only once. J is TRBJ1-2 and V is TRBV20-1, with a possible D match to TRBD1 (6 bases). The CDR3 contains 11 residues. The germline V gene has CDR1 DFQATT and CDR2 SNEGSKA (reference sequence). V shed 2 bases and J shed 10 bases, with 11 bases lying between them. The CDR3 region is CSARFRGDYTF. The CDR3 region has the DNA TGCAGTGCTAGATTCAGGGGCGACTACACCTTC.

This clonotype occurred many times. The chain combines TRBV7-8 with TRBJ2-2; D unresolved. Germline V CDR1 and CDR2: SGHVS, FQNEAQ. The V end lost 10 bases, the J end lost 7 bases, and 13 bases lay between the germline ends. The CDR3 length is 12 residues. CDR3 bases: TGTGCCACCCTACCCTGGGGCGGGGAGCTGTTTTTT. Its protein product is CATLPWGGELFF. The whole variable domain, filled in from reference TRBV7-8 and TRBJ2-2, reads GAGVSQSPRYKVAKRGQDVALRCDPISGHVSLFWYQQALGQGPEFLTYFQNEAQLDKSGLPSDRFFAERPEGSVSTLKIQRTQQEDSAVYLCATLPWGGELFFGEGSRLTVL.

V usage is TRBV4-1 and J usage is TRBJ2-2, with unresolved D. The CDR3 contains 15 residues. The V end was cut by 5 bases, the J end by 0 bases, with 10 bases between. Germline CDR1 is MGHRA and CDR2 is YSYEKL. CDR3 nucleotides: TGCGCCAGCAGCTTCCGACCTCCGAACACCGGGGAGCTGTTTTTT. Translation: CASSFRPPNTGELFF.

This clonotype has a count of ten or more. This chain uses TRBV18 with TRBJ2-5; a possible D gene is TRBD1 (5 bases). The CDR3 extends over 16 amino acids. The V gene's germline CDR1 is KGHSH and CDR2 LQKENI. Trimming cost V 2 bases and J 4 bases, with 17 bases left between them. The CDR3 nucleotides read TGTGCCAGCTCACCATACAGGCCCATCTCTATAGAGACCCAGTACTTC. Its protein is CASSPYRPISIETQYF.

The sample holds many counts of this clonotype. This chain connects TRBV20-1 to TRBJ2-7; D perhaps matches TRBD2 (5 bases). The CDR3 spans 16 residues. Looked up from germline, CDR1 is DFQATT and CDR2 is SNEGSKA (reference sequence). V lost 2 bases to trimming and J lost 6 bases, with 23 bases between them. CDR3 in DNA: TGCAGTGCTAGACCCGTGAGGGCGATAAGAATGGGCGAGCAGTACTTC. Translating it yields CSARPVRAIRMGEQYF.

This clonotype was found many times. Here the CDR3 reads CASSPQGTDGYTF. The CDR3 DNA reads TGTGCCAGCAGTCCGCAGGGGACGGATGGCTACACCTTC. The chain links TRBV12-3 or TRBV12-4 to TRBJ1-2, with a weak D call TRBD1 (6 bases). With 5 bases removed from V and 6 bases from J, the gap between germline ends came to 13 bases. The CDR3 consists of 13 residues.

This clonotype was recorded at least ten times. V is TRBV5-1 and J is TRBJ1-1, with TRBD1 matching 8 bases. V lost 3 bases to trimming and J lost 1 base; unmatched junction nucleotides: 14. Germline V gives CDR1 SGHRS, CDR2 YFSETQ. The CDR3 spans 18 residues. The CDR3 here is CASSSLPGGQGANTEAFF. The DNA of the CDR3 is TGCGCCAGCAGCTCACTCCCGGGAGGACAGGGAGCGAACACTGAAGCTTTCTTT.

Notes on this clonotype: At one of its ends the junction is not consistent with the germline gene, which may arise from a read error. The chain combines TRBV5-1 with TRBJ2-2; D may correspond to TRBD1 or TRBD2 (5 bases each). The germline gives CDR1 SGHRS, CDR2 YFSETQ. The CDR3 extends over 18 amino acids. The DNA of the CDR3 is TGCGCCAGCGCATTTGGCGGGTGGACACCGCGAAACACTGGGGAGCTGTTTTTT. Protein product: CASAFGGWTPRNTGELFF.

At least ten counts were recorded for this clonotype. The chain combines TRBV20-1 with TRBJ2-5, with D perhaps TRBD1 (6 bases). The V gene's germline CDR1 is DFQATT and CDR2 SNEGSKA (reference sequence). CDR3 length: 13 amino acids. V lost 7 bases to trimming and J lost 1 base, with 13 bases between them. As DNA, the CDR3 is TGCAGTGGGGCCAGGGGTTTCCAAGAGACCCAGTACTTC. Its protein product is CSGARGFQETQYF.

This clonotype was counted many times. This chain uses TRBV20-1 with TRBJ2-5, with unresolved D. Trimming removed 4 bases from V and 2 bases from J, with 17 bases in between. There are 15 residues in the CDR3. The germline V gene encodes CDR1 DFQATT and CDR2 SNEGSKA (reference sequence). The CDR3 DNA sequence: TGCAGTGCTACCCGACCGCGTGGGGTGCAAGAGACCCAGTACTTC. Its protein is CSATRPRGVQETQYF.

This clonotype was picked up many times. The rearrangement joins TRBV5-1 to TRBJ2-5; D possibly corresponds to TRBD2 (5 bases). Trimming pared 2 bases from V and 0 bases from J, leaving 8 bases between. The CDR3 loop spans 14 amino acids. CDR1 is SGHRS and CDR2 is YFSETQ in the germline V gene. The CDR3 spells CASSFGDYQETQYF. The CDR3 DNA sequence: TGCGCCAGCAGCTTCGGGGATTACCAAGAGACCCAGTACTTC.

This clonotype has a count of ten or more. The chain links TRBV12-3 or TRBV12-4 to TRBJ2-3; unclear D gene. Trimming left V 3 bases short and J 4 bases short, with 11 bases between. The CDR3 has 14 residues. CDR3 amino acids: CASSLTQTPDTQYF. The CDR3 nucleotides read TGTGCCAGCAGTTTGACCCAAACACCAGATACGCAGTATTTT.

This clonotype was counted ten times or more. The chain links TRBV27 to TRBJ1-5; D might be TRBD1 (6 bases). V lost 6 bases and J lost 1, with 10 bases in between. The CDR3 runs to 14 residues. CDR1 and CDR2 from the germline V gene are MNHEY and SMNVEV (reference sequence). CDR3 DNA sequence: TGTGCCAGCAGCAGGGGTTCGAGCAATCAGCCCCAGCATTTT. This codes for CASSRGSSNQPQHF.

This clonotype was recorded at least ten times. The chain is built from TRBV20-1 and TRBJ1-4, with no clear D. V was clipped by 0 bases and J by 8 bases, with 13 bases between them. Germline V gives CDR1 DFQATT, CDR2 SNEGSKA (reference sequence). The CDR3 is made up of 14 amino acids. CDR3 region: CSARDRRSGEKLFF. The DNA of the CDR3 is TGCAGTGCTAGAGATAGGAGATCGGGCGAAAAACTGTTTTTT.